These 27 T cell receptor beta chains were all obtained from the same sample, sequenced in a study of T-cell reconstitution after alpha-beta-depleted transplantation in children. Unique molecular identifiers were built into the TCRbeta library. TCRdb re-derived calls from the PCR reads in MiXCR, one entry per CDR3 protein. The data contain about 110,000 distinct CDR3 sequences, about 9.4% of them seen just once; the ten biggest clones take up around 8.5%. The sample here was PBMCs from the stem cell graft donor, taken from the stem cell graft. These TCRs come from a human donor who donated a stem cell graft to a child with acute lymphoblastic leukemia.

This clonotype appeared many times. The J gene is TRBJ1-2, the V gene TRBV9; D is ambiguous. Trimming shortened V by 0 bases and J by 2 bases, and 8 bases separated the two germline ends. Germline V gene lookup returns CDR1 SGDLS and CDR2 YYNGEE. The CDR3 runs 14 residues. The CDR3 here is CASSVEGSNYGYTF. In DNA form, the CDR3 reads TGTGCCAGCAGCGTAGAAGGATCCAACTATGGCTACACCTTC.

This clonotype was counted many times. This rearrangement joins TRBV29-1 to TRBJ2-7; 14 positions agree with TRBD2. V trimming: 3 bases; J trimming: 1 base; junction bases outside the gene matches: 2. Per the germline V gene, CDR1 is SQVTM and CDR2 is ANQGSEA. The CDR3 extends over 15 amino acids. The CDR3 here is CSVEGTSGSSYEQYF. In DNA form, the CDR3 reads TGCAGCGTTGAGGGGACTAGCGGGAGTTCCTACGAGCAGTACTTC.

This clonotype was seen at least ten times. CDR3 amino acids: CATAPWGGAFYEQYF. CDR3 DNA sequence: TGTGCCACCGCGCCTTGGGGGGGCGCTTTCTACGAGCAGTACTTC. V is TRBV7-9 and J is TRBJ2-7, with D perhaps TRBD2 (7 bases). The CDR3 loop spans 15 amino acids. Germline CDR1 is SEHNR and CDR2 is FQNEAQ (reference sequence). The ends were cut back, 10 bases at V and 3 bases at J, with 22 bases in the middle.

This clonotype was seen many times. The V and J genes are TRBV27 and TRBJ2-2, with 10 positions matching TRBD2. This CDR3 region has 18 residues. CDR1 and CDR2 (germline): MNHEY, SMNVEV (reference sequence). With V trimmed by 3 bases and J by 4 bases, 11 bases remained unmatched. The CDR3, as DNA: TGTGCCAGCAGTTTCCGTCGCCTAGCGGGAGACTCCACCGGGGAGCTGTTTTTT. Its protein product is CASSFRRLAGDSTGELFF.

Comment on this clonotype: A much larger clonotype is one base distant, so this may be a read error. V usage is TRBV5-6 and J usage is TRBJ1-5; D gene uncertain. The germline V gene has CDR1 SGHDT and CDR2 YYEEEE. Trimming cost V 4 bases and J 6 bases, with 11 bases left between them. This CDR3 region has 13 residues. This CDR3 reads CASSPERTQPQHF. The CDR3, as DNA: TGTGCCAGCAGCCCCGAGAGGACTCAGCCCCAGCATTTT.

This clonotype came up many times. The chain couples TRBV9 to TRBJ2-1; 7 bases are a match to TRBD2. V lost 2 bases to trimming and J lost 7 bases; unmatched junction nucleotides: 12. The CDR3 is made up of 16 amino acids. The V gene's germline CDR1 is SGDLS and CDR2 YYNGEE. The CDR3 here is CASSVSSGVPWNEQFF. CDR3 nucleotides: TGTGCCAGCAGCGTTTCAAGCGGGGTCCCGTGGAATGAGCAGTTCTTC.

In this sample, this clonotype turned up many times. This chain connects TRBV9 to TRBJ2-5; TRBD1 aligns across 8 bases. CDR1 is SGDLS, CDR2 YYNGEE, per germline. This CDR3 contains 14 residues. The V and J ends lost 4 bases and 6 bases, in that order; junction bases with no gene match: 8. As DNA, the CDR3 is TGTGCCAGCAGCCCCGGACAGGGAAGGAAGACCCAGTACTTC. This encodes CASSPGQGRKTQYF. Full variable domain (remainder filled in from reference TRBV9 and TRBJ2-5): DSGVTQTPKHLITATGQRVTLRCSPRSGDLSVYWYQQSLDQGLQFLIQYYNGEERAKGNILERFSAQQFPDLHSELNLSSLELGDSALYFCASSPGQGRKTQYFGPGTRLLVL.

The rearrangement links TRBV7-9 to TRBJ1-1; D unclear. The V end was cut by 7 bases, the J end by 7 bases, with 16 bases between. Germline V gives CDR1 SEHNR, CDR2 FQNEAQ (reference sequence). The CDR3 covers 13 residues. The CDR3: CASIKLTGSEAFF. In DNA form, the CDR3 reads TGTGCCAGCATCAAACTCACGGGGAGTGAAGCTTTCTTT.

This clonotype was counted between two and nine times. The CDR3 loop reads CASSLWGTDNQPQHF. CDR3 in DNA: TGTGCCAGCAGCTTGTGGGGGACAGACAATCAGCCCCAGCATTTT. The gene calls are TRBV27 and TRBJ1-5; 7 bases are shared with TRBD1. The CDR3 runs 15 residues. Germline assignment: CDR1 MNHEY and CDR2 SMNVEV (reference sequence). Germline trimming cut 6 bases from V and 3 bases from J; bases unmatched to any gene: 8.

The table lists this clonotype with many counts. The chain employs TRBV29-1 and TRBJ2-2, with D uncertain. CDR1 and CDR2 from the germline V gene are SQVTM and ANQGSEA. V lost 6 bases and J lost 8, with 10 bases in between. The CDR3 has 11 residues. The CDR3, as DNA: TGCAGCGTCAAGTATGAGGGGGAGCTGTTTTTT. Protein product: CSVKYEGELFF.

In the case of this clonotype: This may be a read error: a much more frequent sequence differs by one nucleotide. In nucleotides, the CDR3 is TGTGCCAGTAGGGGACAGGTAGAGGGGTATGCGCAGTTCTTC. The encoded protein is CASRGQVEGYAQFF. This chain links TRBV19 with TRBJ2-1; 8 bases agree with TRBD1. This CDR3 is 14 amino acids long. The germline V gene has CDR1 LNHDA and CDR2 SQIVND (reference sequence). Trimming removed 6 bases from V and 12 bases from J; junction bases left unmatched: 13.

The sample holds many counts of this clonotype. This chain links TRBV27 with TRBJ2-5; D remains unclear. Germline CDR1 MNHEY, CDR2 SMNVEV (reference sequence). The CDR3 spans 14 residues. V was shortened by 2 bases and J by 4 bases, with 11 bases between the two germline ends. The CDR3 DNA reads TGTGCCAGCAGTTTAGTAGGGCAGGCAGAGACCCAGTACTTC. Protein product: CASSLVGQAETQYF.

This clonotype was counted a few times. The chain carries TRBV7-3 and TRBJ2-2, with TRBD2 matching 11 bases. The CDR3 contains 17 residues. Germline CDR1 SGHTA, CDR2 FQGTGA. V dropped 4 bases and J dropped 2; count of bases not matched to a gene: 6. The CDR3: CASSSGLADSNTGELFF. The CDR3 DNA sequence: TGTGCCAGCAGCTCGGGACTAGCGGACTCAAACACCGGGGAGCTGTTTTTT. The variable domain in full, completed from reference TRBV7-3 and TRBJ2-2, reads GAGVSQTPSNKVTEKGKYVELRCDPISGHTALYWYRQSLGQGPEFLIYFQGTGAADDSGLPNDRFFAVRPEGSVSTLKIQRTERGDSAVYLCASSSGLADSNTGELFFGEGSRLTVL.

This clonotype came up many times. The chain links TRBV24-1 to TRBJ2-1, with TRBD2 identical over 11 bases. The CDR3 has 15 amino acids. Germline V gene lookup returns CDR1 KGHDR and CDR2 SFDVKD. V lost 2 bases and J lost 12; bases outside the gene matches: 8. The CDR3 is CATSDSSLAGGRQFF. The DNA for the CDR3 is TGTGCCACCAGTGATTCTTCCCTAGCGGGGGGCCGGCAGTTCTTC.

The chain recombines TRBV20-1 with TRBJ2-3, with a possible D match to TRBD2 (6 bases). CDR1 and CDR2 from the germline V gene are DFQATT and SNEGSKA (reference sequence). V was trimmed by 5 bases and J by 1 base, leaving 10 bases between them. The CDR3 covers 13 residues. CDR3 DNA sequence: TGCAGTGCTCCCTCGGGAGGCACAGATACGCAGTATTTT. As protein: CSAPSGGTDTQYF.

Ten or more counts support this clonotype. The chain joins TRBV10-3 to TRBJ2-7; the D is unclear. CDR1 is ENHRY, CDR2 SYGVKD, per germline. CDR3 size: 13 residues. Trimming shortened V by 1 base and J by 4 bases, and 8 bases separated the two germline ends. CDR3 amino acids: CAISEWEGYEQYF. CDR3 nucleotide sequence: TGTGCCATCAGTGAGTGGGAAGGGTACGAGCAGTACTTC.

Note on this clonotype: The junction does not match germline at one end; this may be a read error. The chain joins TRBV9 to TRBJ1-1; the D is unclear. CDR3 size: 17 residues. The germline V gene encodes CDR1 SGDLS and CDR2 YYNGEE. CDR3 in amino acids: CASSPRPQLTPATEAFF. The DNA for the CDR3 is TGTGCCAGCAGCCCGAGGCCCCAACTAACCCCGGCCACTGAAGCTTTCTTC.

This clonotype has at least ten counts. The chain couples TRBV10-2 to TRBJ1-2, with D maybe TRBD1 (5 bases). Germline V CDR1 and CDR2: WSHSY, SAAADI. The length of the CDR3 is 14 residues. Trimming took off 0 bases at V and 5 bases at J, with 10 bases between the two ends. The CDR3 loop reads CASSESTGGYGYTF. As DNA, the CDR3 is TGCGCCAGCAGTGAGTCGACGGGGGGATATGGCTACACCTTC.

This clonotype was recorded at least ten times. The gene calls are TRBV20-1 and TRBJ2-1, with 8 nucleotides matching TRBD2. In germline, CDR1 is DFQATT, CDR2 SNEGSKA (reference sequence). The J segment lost 3 bases and the V segment lost 4 bases, leaving 5 bases of the junction unmatched. The CDR3 contains 14 residues. For the CDR3, the DNA is TGCAGTGCTACAGCGGGAGAGGACTACAATGAGCAGTTCTTC. Amino acid sequence: CSATAGEDYNEQFF.

This clonotype appeared many times. The V call is TRBV5-1, the J call TRBJ1-1, with a weak D call TRBD1 (6 bases). V shed 6 bases and J shed 8 bases, with 11 bases lying between them. The germline gives CDR1 SGHRS, CDR2 YFSETQ. The CDR3 sequence is 11 residues long. The chain's CDR3 is CASIHGQEAFF. Here the CDR3 DNA reads TGCGCCAGCATCCACGGACAGGAAGCTTTCTTT.

This clonotype was found many times. The V and J genes are TRBV12-3 or TRBV12-4 and TRBJ1-2; no definite D call. V was shortened by 3 bases and J by 4 bases, with 9 bases between the two germline ends. The CDR3 totals 13 residues. CDR3 amino acids: CASSFTQRYGYTF. The CDR3 DNA reads as TGTGCCAGCAGTTTTACGCAGCGCTATGGCTACACCTTC.

This clonotype was recorded many times. The V call is TRBV6-1, the J call TRBJ2-5, with no clear D. CDR3 length equals 13 residues. The germline CDR1 and CDR2 sequences are MNHNS and SASEGT. The V end was cut by 8 bases, the J end by 3 bases, with 13 bases between. CDR3 nucleotide sequence: TGTGCCAGCCTGACCCCCCACGAAGAGACCCAGTACTTC. Translation gives CASLTPHEETQYF.

This clonotype was seen ten or more times. DNA of the CDR3: TGTGCCAGCACCAGGACAGGGACGCAGTATTTT. Amino acids: CASTRTGTQYF. The V and J genes are TRBV25-1 and TRBJ2-3; 8 nucleotides line up with TRBD1. The CDR3 contains 11 residues. Germline CDR1 MGHDK, CDR2 SYGVNS. Unmatched junction bases numbered 3, after V lost 7 bases and J lost 9 bases. Filled out from reference TRBV25-1 and TRBJ2-3, the complete variable domain reads EADIYQTPRYLVIGTGKKITLECSQTMGHDKMYWYQQDPGMELHLIHYSYGVNSTEKGDLSSESTVSRIRTEHFPLTLESARPSHTSQYLCASTRTGTQYFGPGTRLTVL.

This clonotype was seen many times. V usage is TRBV5-1 and J usage is TRBJ2-2; D not resolved. Germline lookup yields CDR1 SGHRS and CDR2 YFSETQ. Trimming stripped 0 bases from V and 4 bases from J, with 7 bases between. This CDR3 comprises 14 residues. This CDR3 is CASSLATVTGELFF. The CDR3 nucleotides are TGCGCCAGCAGCTTGGCGACCGTCACCGGGGAGCTGTTTTTT.

This clonotype was counted many times. The chain combines TRBV5-5 with TRBJ1-2, with TRBD1 identical over 8 bases. Germline loops: CDR1 SGHKS, CDR2 YYEKEE (reference sequence). With V trimmed by 2 bases and J by 7 bases, 10 bases remained unmatched. CDR3 size: 15 residues. CDR3 residues: CASSFGGQGWGGYTF. The CDR3 region has the DNA TGTGCCAGCAGCTTCGGCGGACAGGGATGGGGTGGCTACACCTTC.

This clonotype has a count of ten or more. This chain uses TRBV7-9 with TRBJ1-1; a weak D match, TRBD1 (6 bases). Looked up from germline, CDR1 is SEHNR and CDR2 is FQNEAQ (reference sequence). V lost 5 bases and J 1 base, leaving 14 bases between the germline ends. The CDR3 is 15 amino acids. The CDR3, as DNA: TGTGCCAGCAGCGGCTCCGGGGGCGCGAACACTGAAGCTTTCTTT. Its translation is CASSGSGGANTEAFF.

This clonotype was observed many times. V gene TRBV12-3 or TRBV12-4 combines with J gene TRBJ1-2, with 12 nucleotides matching TRBD1. V was clipped by 6 bases and J by 2 bases; unmatched bases: 7. CDR3 length: 16 amino acids. The CDR3 reads CASSQGQGAANYGYTF. DNA for the CDR3: TGTGCCAGCAGCCAGGGACAGGGGGCTGCGAACTATGGCTACACCTTC.